A single sample gave rise to the 5 T cell receptor beta chains below, sequenced in a study of cytomegalovirus exposure and HLA in healthy donors. In the PCR, 60 Vbeta and 13 Jbeta primers were used. Measured with immunoSEQ multiplex PCR; TCRdb has only the in-frame clones, and not every one. The table lists 120,000 or so clones, 15% of them singletons. Sequences were obtained from PBMCs. Every receptor here comes from a woman under 30 in good health and CMV-seronegative.

There are a few counts of this clone. The gene calls are TRBV5-6 and TRBJ2-3, with 10 bases aligning to TRBD2. CDR3 length: 14 amino acids. Germline V lookup: CDR1 SGHDT, CDR2 YYEEEE. With V trimmed by 4 bases and J by 4 bases, 3 bases remained unmatched. CDR3 region: CASSRTSGPDTQYF. The CDR3 DNA reads TGTGCCAGCAGCCGGACTAGCGGCCCAGATACGCAGTATTTT.

This clone has only a few counts. The chain recombines TRBV27 with TRBJ1-1, with 9 bases matching TRBD1. J gave up 4 bases and V 7 bases, and 16 bases lay outside the gene matches. The germline V gene encodes CDR1 MNHEY and CDR2 SMNVEV (reference sequence). This CDR3 is built from 17 residues. The CDR3 sequence: CASKLTGGLLGGTEAFF. The CDR3 nucleotides are TGTGCCAGCAAATTAACAGGGGGCCTACTGGGGGGCACTGAAGCTTTCTTT.

This clone was detected a few times. This sequence joins TRBV30 and TRBJ2-1; D might be TRBD2 (5 bases). V gave up 5 bases and J gave up 6 bases, with 14 bases separating them. The CDR3 extends over 13 amino acids. CDR1 is GTSNPN, CDR2 SVGIG, per germline (reference sequence). The CDR3 loop reads CAWASGSSNEQFF. Written as DNA, the CDR3 is TGTGCCTGGGCCTCGGGGTCCAGCAATGAGCAGTTCTTC.

This rearrangement joins TRBV7-9 to TRBJ2-7; 10 bases map to TRBD1. CDR1 SEHNR and CDR2 FQNEAQ come from the germline V gene (reference sequence). The ends lost 5 bases at V and 2 bases at J; junction bases unmatched: 3. The CDR3 consists of 14 residues. The CDR3 here is CASSPGTGAYEQYF. In nucleotides, the CDR3 is TGTGCCAGCAGCCCCGGGACAGGGGCCTACGAGCAGTACTTC.

This clone came up a few times. The CDR3: CASSLRQGHNMNTEAFF. The CDR3 nucleotides are TGCGCCAGCAGCTTGCGGCAGGGACATAACATGAACACTGAAGCTTTCTTT. This chain links TRBV5-1 with TRBJ1-1, with a weak D call TRBD1 (6 bases). Germline-derived CDR1 and CDR2 are SGHRS and YFSETQ. The CDR3 length is 17 residues. V was pared by 1 base and J by 0 bases, with 16 bases between. Variable domain in full (rest from reference TRBV5-1 and TRBJ1-1): KAGVTQTPRYLIKTRGQQVTLSCSPISGHRSVSWYQQTPGQGLQFLFEYFSETQRNKGNFPGRFSGRQFSNSRSEMNVSTLELGDSALYLCASSLRQGHNMNTEAFFGQGTRLTVV.